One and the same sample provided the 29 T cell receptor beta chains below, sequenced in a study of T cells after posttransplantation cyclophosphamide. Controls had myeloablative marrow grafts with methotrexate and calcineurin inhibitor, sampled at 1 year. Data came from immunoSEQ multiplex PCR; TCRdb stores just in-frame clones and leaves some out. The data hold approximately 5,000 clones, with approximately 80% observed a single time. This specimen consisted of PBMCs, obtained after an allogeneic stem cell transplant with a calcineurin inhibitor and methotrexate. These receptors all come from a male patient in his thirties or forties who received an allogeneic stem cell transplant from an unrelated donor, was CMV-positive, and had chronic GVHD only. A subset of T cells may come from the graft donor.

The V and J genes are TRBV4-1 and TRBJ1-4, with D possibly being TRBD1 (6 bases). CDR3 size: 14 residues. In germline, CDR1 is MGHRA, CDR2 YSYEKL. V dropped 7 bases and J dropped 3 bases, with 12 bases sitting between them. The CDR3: CASTYRVSNEKLFF. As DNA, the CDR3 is TGCGCCAGCACCTACAGGGTTTCTAATGAAAAACTGTTTTTT.

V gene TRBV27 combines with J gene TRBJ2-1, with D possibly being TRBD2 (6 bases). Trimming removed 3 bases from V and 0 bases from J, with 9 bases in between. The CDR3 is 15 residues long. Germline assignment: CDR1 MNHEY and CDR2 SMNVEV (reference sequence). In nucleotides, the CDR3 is TGTGCCAGCAGTTTCCGAGCGGGCTCCTACAATGAGCAGTTCTTC. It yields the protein CASSFRAGSYNEQFF.

DNA for the CDR3: TGTGCCAGCAGCCCAGCAGATACGCAGTATTTT. This encodes CASSPADTQYF. The chain joins TRBV7-2 to TRBJ2-3, with unresolved D. The CDR3 length is 11 residues. The V gene lost 5 bases and the J gene lost 4 bases, with 4 bases spanning the gap. CDR1 SGHTA and CDR2 FQGNSA come from the germline V gene. Full variable domain (missing parts from reference TRBV7-2 and TRBJ2-3): GAGVSQSPSNKVTEKGKDVELRCDPISGHTALYWYRQSLGQGLEFLIYFQGNSAPDKSGLPSDRFSAERTGGSVSTLTIQRTQQEDSAVYLCASSPADTQYFGPGTRLTVL.

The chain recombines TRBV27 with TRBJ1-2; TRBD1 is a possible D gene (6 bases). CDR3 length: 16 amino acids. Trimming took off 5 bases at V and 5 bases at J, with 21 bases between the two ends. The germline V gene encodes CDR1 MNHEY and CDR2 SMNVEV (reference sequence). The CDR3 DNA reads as TGTGCCAGCAGTAGTGGACAGCTCGGCATGGAGTATGGCTACACCTTC. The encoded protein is CASSSGQLGMEYGYTF.

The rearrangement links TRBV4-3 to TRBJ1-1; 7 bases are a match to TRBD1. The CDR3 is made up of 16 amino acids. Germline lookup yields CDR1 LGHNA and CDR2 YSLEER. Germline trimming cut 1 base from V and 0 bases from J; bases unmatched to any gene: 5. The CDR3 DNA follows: TGCGCCAGCAGCCAAGTTTGGGACAGCTTGAACACTGAAGCTTTCTTT. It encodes CASSQVWDSLNTEAFF.

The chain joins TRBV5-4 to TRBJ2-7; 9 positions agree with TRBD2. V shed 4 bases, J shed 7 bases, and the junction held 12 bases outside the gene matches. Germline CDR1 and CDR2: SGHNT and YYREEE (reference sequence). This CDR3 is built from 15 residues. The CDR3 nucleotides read TGTGCCAGCAGCCCCGGACTAGCGAGCGTGGTAGAGCAGTACTTC. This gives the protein CASSPGLASVVEQYF.

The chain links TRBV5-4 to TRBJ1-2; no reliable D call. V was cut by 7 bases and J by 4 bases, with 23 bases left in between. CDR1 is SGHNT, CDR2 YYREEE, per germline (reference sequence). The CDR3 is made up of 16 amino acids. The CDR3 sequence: CASRPIIPGKTYGYTF. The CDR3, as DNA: TGTGCCAGCCGTCCGATCATACCAGGAAAGACCTATGGCTACACCTTC.

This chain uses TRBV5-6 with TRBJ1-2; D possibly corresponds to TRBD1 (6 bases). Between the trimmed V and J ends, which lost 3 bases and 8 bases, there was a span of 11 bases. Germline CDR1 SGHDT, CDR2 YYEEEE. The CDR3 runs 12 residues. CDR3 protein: CASSSDRSGYTF. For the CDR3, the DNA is TGTGCCAGCAGCTCAGACAGGTCCGGCTACACCTTC.

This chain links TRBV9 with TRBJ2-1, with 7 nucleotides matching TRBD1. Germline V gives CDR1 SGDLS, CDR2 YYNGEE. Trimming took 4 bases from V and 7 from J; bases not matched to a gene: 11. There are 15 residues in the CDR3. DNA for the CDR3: TGTGCCAGCAGCACGGGACAGAATTATCTAAATGAGCAGTTCTTC. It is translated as CASSTGQNYLNEQFF.

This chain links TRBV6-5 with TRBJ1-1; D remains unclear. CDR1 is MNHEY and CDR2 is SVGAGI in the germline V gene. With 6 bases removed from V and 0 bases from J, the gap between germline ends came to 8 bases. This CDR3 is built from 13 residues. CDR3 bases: TGTGCCAGCAGCCGGGAAGTGAACACTGAAGCTTTCTTT. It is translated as CASSREVNTEAFF.

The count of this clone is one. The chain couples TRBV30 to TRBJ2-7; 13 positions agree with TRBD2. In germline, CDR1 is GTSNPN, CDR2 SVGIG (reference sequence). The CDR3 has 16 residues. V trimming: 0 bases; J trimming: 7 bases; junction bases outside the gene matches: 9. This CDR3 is CAWSVQLAGGPKEQYF. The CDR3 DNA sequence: TGTGCCTGGAGTGTCCAACTAGCGGGAGGGCCGAAGGAGCAGTACTTC.

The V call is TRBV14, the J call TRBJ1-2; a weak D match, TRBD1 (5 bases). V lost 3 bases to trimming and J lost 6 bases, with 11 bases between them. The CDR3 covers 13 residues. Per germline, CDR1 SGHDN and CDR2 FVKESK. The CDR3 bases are TGTGCCAGCAGCCAGGCAGGGATCCATGGCTACACCTTC. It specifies CASSQAGIHGYTF.

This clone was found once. The chain's CDR3 is CASSLGGVGYNSPLHF. In DNA form, the CDR3 reads TGTGCCAGCAGCTTGGGGGGGGTGGGCTATAATTCACCCCTCCACTTT. The V call is TRBV5-6, the J call TRBJ1-6, with TRBD1 as a possible D gene (5 bases). Germline V CDR1 and CDR2: SGHDT, YYEEEE. The CDR3 is made up of 16 amino acids. The ends were cut back, 0 bases at V and 3 bases at J, with 10 bases in the middle.

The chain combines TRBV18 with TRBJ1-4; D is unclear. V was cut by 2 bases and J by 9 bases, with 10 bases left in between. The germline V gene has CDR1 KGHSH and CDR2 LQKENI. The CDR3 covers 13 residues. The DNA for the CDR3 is TGTGCCAGCTCACCAGATTCAGTCCAAAAACTGTTTTTT. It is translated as CASSPDSVQKLFF.

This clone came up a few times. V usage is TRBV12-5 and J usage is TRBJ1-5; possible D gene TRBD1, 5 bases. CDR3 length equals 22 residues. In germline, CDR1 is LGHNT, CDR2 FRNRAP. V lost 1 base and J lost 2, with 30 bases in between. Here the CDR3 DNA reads TGTGCTAGTGGTTTGGGGGGAGCAGGGCCCGTGGTAGATTCGGGAGGCAATCAGCCCCAGCATTTT. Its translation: CASGLGGAGPVVDSGGNQPQHF.

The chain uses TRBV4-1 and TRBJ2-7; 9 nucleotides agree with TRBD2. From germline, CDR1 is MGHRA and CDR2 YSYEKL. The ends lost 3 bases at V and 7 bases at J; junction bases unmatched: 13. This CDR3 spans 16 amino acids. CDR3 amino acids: CASSQNSGSTLYEQYF. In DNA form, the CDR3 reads TGCGCCAGCAGCCAGAATAGCGGGAGCACGCTTTATGAGCAGTACTTC.

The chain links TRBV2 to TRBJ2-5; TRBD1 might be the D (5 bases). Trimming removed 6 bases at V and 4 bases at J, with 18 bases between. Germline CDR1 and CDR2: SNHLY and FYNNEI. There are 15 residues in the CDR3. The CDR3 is CASSSVPSRAETQYF. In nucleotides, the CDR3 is TGTGCCAGCAGCAGTGTCCCGAGCAGGGCAGAGACCCAGTACTTC.

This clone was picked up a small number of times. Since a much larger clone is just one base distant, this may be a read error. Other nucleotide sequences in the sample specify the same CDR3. The CDR3: CASSAGPNYEQYF. For the CDR3, the DNA is TGTGCCAGCAGCGCGGGACCAAACTACGAGCAGTACTTC. The rearrangement uses TRBV7-6 and TRBJ2-7; weak D call: TRBD2 (6 bases). Germline V gene lookup returns CDR1 SGHVS and CDR2 FNYEAQ. The V end lost 5 bases, the J end lost 3 bases, and 11 bases lay between the germline ends. The CDR3 loop spans 13 amino acids.

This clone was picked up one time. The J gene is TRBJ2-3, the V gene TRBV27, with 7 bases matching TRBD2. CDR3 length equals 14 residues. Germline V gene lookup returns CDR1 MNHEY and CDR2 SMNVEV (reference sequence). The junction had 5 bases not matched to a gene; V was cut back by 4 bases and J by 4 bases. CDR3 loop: CASSSGGVADTQYF. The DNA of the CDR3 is TGTGCCAGCAGTTCGGGGGGAGTGGCAGATACGCAGTATTTT.

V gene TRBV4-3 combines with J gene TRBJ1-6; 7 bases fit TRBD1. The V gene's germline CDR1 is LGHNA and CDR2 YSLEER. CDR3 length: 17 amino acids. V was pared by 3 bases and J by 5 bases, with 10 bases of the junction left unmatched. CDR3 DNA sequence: TGCGCCAGCAGCCAGTCAACCCCCGGGACAGATAATTCACCCCTCCACTTT. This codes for CASSQSTPGTDNSPLHF.

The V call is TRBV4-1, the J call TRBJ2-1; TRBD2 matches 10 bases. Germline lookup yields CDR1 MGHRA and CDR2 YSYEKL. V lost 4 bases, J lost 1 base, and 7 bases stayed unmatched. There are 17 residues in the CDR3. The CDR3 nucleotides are TGCGCCAGCAGCCGATCAACTAGCGGGGTTTCCTACAATGAGCAGTTCTTC. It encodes CASSRSTSGVSYNEQFF.

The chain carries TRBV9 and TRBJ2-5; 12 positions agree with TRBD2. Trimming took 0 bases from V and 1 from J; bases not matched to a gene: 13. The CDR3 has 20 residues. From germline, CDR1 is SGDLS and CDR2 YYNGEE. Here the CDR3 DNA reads TGTGCCAGCAGCGTAGCTGGGGGACTAGCGGGCGGGGCGTTCCAAGAGACCCAGTACTTC. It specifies CASSVAGGLAGGAFQETQYF.

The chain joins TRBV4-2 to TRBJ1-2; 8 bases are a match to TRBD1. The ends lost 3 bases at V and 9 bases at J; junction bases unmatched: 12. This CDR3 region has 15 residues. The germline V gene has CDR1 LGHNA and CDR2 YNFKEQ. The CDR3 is CASSQGRQDRVSYTF. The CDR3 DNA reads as TGTGCCAGCAGCCAGGGTAGACAGGACAGGGTAAGCTACACCTTC.

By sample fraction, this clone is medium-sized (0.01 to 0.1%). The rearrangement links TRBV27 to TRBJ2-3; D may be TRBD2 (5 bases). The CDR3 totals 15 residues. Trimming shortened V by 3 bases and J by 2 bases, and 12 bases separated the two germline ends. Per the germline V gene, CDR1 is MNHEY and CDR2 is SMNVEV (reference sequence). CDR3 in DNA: TGTGCCAGCAGTTTGGACTCCCCGTTCACAGATACGCAGTATTTT. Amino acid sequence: CASSLDSPFTDTQYF.

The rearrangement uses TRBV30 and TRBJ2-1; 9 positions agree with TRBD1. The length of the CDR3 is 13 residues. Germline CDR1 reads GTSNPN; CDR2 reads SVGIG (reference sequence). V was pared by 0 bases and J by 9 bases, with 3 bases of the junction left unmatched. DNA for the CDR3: TGTGCCTGGAGTGTACAGGGGGCGACTGAGCAGTTCTTC. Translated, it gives CAWSVQGATEQFF. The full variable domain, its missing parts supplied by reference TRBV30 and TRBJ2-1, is SQTIHQWPATLVQPVGSPLSLECTVEGTSNPNLYWYRQAAGRGLQLLFYSVGIGQISSEVPQNLSASRPQDRQFILSSKKLLLSDSGFYLCAWSVQGATEQFFGPGTRLTVL.

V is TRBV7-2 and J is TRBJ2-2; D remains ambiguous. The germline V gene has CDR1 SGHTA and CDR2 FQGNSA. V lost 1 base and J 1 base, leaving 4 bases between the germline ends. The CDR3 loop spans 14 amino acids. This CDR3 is CASSLDWNTGELFF. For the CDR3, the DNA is TGTGCCAGCAGCTTAGACTGGAACACCGGGGAGCTGTTTTTT.

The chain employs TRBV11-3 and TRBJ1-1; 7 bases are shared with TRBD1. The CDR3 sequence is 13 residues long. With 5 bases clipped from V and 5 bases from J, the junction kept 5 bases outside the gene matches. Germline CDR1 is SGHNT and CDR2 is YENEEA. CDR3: CASSVTGRTEAFF. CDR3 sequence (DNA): TGTGCCAGCAGCGTGACAGGGAGAACTGAAGCTTTCTTT.

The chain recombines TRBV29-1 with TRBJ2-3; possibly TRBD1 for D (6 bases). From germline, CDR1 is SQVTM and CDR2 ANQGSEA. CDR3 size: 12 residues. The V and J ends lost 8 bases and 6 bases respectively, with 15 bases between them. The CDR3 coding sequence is TGCAGCACGCGAAGACAGGTGGATACGCAGTATTTT. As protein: CSTRRQVDTQYF.

The CDR3 DNA sequence: TGTGCCAGCAGCCCGGACTCGCTGGAGCAGTTCTTC. This translates into CASSPDSLEQFF. V and J are TRBV5-6 and TRBJ2-1; D might be TRBD2 (5 bases). V was trimmed by 4 bases and J by 10 bases, leaving 12 bases between them. CDR3 length: 12 amino acids. The germline gives CDR1 SGHDT, CDR2 YYEEEE.